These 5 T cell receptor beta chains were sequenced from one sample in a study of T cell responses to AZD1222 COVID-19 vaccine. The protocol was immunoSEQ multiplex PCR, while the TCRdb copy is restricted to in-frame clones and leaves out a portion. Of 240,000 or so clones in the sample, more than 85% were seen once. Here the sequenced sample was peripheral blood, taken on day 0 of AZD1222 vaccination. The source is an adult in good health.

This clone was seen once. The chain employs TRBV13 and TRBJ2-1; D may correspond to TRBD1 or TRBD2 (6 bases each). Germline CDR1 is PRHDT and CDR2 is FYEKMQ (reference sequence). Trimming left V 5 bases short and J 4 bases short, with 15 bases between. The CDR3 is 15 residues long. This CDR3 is CASSPGGRTYNEQFF. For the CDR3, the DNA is TGTGCCAGCAGCCCCGGGGGCCGAACTTACAATGAGCAGTTCTTC.

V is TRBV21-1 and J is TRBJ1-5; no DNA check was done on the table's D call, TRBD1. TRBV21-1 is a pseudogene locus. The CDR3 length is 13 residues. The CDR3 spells CASSPGFNQPQHF. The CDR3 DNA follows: TGTGCCAGCAGCCCAGGGTTTAATCAGCCCCAGCATTTT.

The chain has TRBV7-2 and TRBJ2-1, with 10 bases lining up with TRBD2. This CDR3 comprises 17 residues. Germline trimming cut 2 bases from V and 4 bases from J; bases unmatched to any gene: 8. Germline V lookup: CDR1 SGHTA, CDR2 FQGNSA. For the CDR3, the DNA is TGTGCCAGCAGCTTACAGGTAGCGGGAGGAGGGTACAATGAGCAGTTCTTC. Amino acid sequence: CASSLQVAGGGYNEQFF. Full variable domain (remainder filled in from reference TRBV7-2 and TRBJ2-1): GAGVSQSPSNKVTEKGKDVELRCDPISGHTALYWYRQSLGQGLEFLIYFQGNSAPDKSGLPSDRFSAERTGGSVSTLTIQRTQQEDSAVYLCASSLQVAGGGYNEQFFGPGTRLTVL.

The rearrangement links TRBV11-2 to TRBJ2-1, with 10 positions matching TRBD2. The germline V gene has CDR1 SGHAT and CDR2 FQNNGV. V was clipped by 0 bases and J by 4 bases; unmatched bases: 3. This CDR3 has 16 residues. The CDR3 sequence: CASSLEPSGGYNEQFF. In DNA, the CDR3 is TGTGCCAGCAGCTTAGAACCTAGCGGGGGATACAATGAGCAGTTCTTC.

The CDR3 sequence: CASRFGQSSGNTIYF. The CDR3 coding sequence is TGTGCCAGCAGGTTTGGACAGAGCTCTGGAAACACCATATATTTT. This chain connects TRBV7-2 to TRBJ1-3; maybe TRBD1 (6 bases). CDR3 length: 15 residues. Germline CDR1 SGHTA, CDR2 FQGNSA. V gave up 6 bases and J gave up 0 bases, with 12 bases separating them.